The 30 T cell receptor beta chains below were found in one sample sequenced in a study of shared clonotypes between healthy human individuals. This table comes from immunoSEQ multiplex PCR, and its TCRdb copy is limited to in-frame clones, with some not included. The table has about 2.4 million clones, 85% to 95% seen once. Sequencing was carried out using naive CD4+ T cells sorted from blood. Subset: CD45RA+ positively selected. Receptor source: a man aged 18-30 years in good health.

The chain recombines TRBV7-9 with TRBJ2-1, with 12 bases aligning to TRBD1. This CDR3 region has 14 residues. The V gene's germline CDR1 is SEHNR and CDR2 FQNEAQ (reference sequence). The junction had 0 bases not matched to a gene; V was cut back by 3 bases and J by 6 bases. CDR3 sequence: CASSLGQGANEQFF. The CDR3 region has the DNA TGTGCCAGCAGCTTGGGACAGGGGGCCAATGAGCAGTTCTTC.

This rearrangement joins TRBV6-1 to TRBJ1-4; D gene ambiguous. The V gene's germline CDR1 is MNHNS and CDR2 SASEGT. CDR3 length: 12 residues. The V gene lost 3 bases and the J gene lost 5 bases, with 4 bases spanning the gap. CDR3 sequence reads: CASSDHNEKLFF. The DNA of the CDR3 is TGTGCCAGCAGTGACCACAATGAAAAACTGTTTTTT.

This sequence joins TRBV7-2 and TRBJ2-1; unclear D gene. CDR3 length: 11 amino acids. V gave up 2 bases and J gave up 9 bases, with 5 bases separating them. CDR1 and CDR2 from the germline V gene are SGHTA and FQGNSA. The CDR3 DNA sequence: TGTGCCAGCAGCTTAAGGAGTGAGCAGTTCTTC. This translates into CASSLRSEQFF.

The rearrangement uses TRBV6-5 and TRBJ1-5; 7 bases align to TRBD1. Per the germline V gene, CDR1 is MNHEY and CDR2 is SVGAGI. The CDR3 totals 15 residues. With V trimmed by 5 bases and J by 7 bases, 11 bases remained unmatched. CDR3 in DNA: TGTGCCAGCAGTGCCCAGGGACAGCCAAGGCAGCCCCAGCATTTT. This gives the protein CASSAQGQPRQPQHF.

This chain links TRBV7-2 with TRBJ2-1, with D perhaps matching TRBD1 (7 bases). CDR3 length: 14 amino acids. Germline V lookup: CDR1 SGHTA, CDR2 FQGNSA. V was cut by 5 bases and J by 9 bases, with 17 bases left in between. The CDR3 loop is CASSNPAGGGEQFF. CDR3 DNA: TGTGCCAGCAGCAATCCGGCAGGGGGAGGTGAGCAGTTCTTC.

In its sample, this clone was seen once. The CDR3 sequence: CSVDSGIGRQLLYNEQFF. The CDR3 nucleotides are TGCAGCGTTGATTCCGGGATAGGGCGACAGCTACTCTACAATGAGCAGTTCTTC. The genes are TRBV29-1 and TRBJ2-1; D tentatively reads TRBD1 or TRBD2 (5 bases each). Trimming removed 3 bases at V and 3 bases at J, with 24 bases between. This CDR3 is built from 18 residues. Per germline, CDR1 SQVTM and CDR2 ANQGSEA.

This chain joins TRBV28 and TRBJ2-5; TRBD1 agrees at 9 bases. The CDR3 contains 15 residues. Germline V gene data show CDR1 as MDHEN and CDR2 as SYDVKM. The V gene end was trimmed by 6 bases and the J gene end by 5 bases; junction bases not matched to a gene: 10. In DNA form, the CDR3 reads TGTGCCAGCAGACCCCGGGACAGGGTAACGGAGACCCAGTACTTC. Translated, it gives CASRPRDRVTETQYF.

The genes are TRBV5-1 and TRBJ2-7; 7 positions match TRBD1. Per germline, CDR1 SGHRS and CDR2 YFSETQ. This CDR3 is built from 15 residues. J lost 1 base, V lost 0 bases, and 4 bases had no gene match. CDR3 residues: CASSLDEGQSYEQYF. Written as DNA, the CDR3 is TGCGCCAGCAGCTTGGATGAGGGACAGTCCTACGAGCAGTACTTC.

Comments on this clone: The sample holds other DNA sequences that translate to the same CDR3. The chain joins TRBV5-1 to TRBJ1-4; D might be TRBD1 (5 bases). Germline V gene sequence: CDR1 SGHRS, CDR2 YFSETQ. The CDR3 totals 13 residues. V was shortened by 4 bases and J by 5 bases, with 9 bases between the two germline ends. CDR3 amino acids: CASSRDGNEKLFF. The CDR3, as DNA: TGCGCCAGCAGCCGGGACGGGAATGAAAAACTGTTTTTT.

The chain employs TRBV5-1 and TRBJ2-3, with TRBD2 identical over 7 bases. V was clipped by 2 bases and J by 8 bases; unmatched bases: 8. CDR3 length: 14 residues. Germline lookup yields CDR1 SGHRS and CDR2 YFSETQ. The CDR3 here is CASSFNLGEGTQYF. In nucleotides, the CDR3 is TGCGCCAGCAGCTTCAATTTAGGGGAGGGTACGCAGTATTTT.

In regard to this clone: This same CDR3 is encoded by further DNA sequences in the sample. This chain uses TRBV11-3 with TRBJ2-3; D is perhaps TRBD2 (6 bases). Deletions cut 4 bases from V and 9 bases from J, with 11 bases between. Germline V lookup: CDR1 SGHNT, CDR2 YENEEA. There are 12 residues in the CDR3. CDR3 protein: CASSWGTDTQYF. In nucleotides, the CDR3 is TGTGCCAGCAGCTGGGGGACTGACACGCAGTATTTT.

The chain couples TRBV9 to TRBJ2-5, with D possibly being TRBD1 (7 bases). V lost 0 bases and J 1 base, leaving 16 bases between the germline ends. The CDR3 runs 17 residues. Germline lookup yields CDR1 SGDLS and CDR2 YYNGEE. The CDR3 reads CASSVGRQGGTQETQYF. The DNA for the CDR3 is TGTGCCAGCAGCGTAGGCCGACAGGGAGGTACCCAAGAGACCCAGTACTTC.

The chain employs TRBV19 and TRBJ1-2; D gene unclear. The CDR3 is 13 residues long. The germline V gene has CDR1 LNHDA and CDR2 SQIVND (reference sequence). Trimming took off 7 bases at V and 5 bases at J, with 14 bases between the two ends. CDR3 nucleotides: TGTGCCAGTACCCCTTTCGGTTATTATGGCTACACCTTC. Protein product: CASTPFGYYGYTF.

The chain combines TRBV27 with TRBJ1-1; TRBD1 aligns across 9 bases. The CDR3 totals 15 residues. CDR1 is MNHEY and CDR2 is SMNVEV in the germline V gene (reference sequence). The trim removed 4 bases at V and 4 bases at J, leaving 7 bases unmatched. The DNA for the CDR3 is TGTGCCAGCAGTTCTGGGACAGGGCGAGGCACTGAAGCTTTCTTT. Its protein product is CASSSGTGRGTEAFF.

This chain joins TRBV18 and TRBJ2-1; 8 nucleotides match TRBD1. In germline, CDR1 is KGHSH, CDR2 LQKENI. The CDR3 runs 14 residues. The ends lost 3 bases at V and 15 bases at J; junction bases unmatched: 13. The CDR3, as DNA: TGTGCCAGCTCACCCCAGACAGGGGCCCTGACTGTGTTCTTC. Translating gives CASSPQTGALTVFF. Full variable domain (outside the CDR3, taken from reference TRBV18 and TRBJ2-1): NAGVMQNPRHLVRRRGQEARLRCSPMKGHSHVYWYRQLPEEGLKFMVYLQKENIIDESGMPKERFSAEFPKEGPSILRIQQVVRGDSAAYFCASSPQTGALTVFFGPGTRLTVL.

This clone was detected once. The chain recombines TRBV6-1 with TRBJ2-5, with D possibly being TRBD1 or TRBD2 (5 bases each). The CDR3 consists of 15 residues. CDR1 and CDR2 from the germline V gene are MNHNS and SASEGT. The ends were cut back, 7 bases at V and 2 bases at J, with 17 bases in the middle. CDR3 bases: TGTGCCAGCATCGCAGGGAGATTGGGTCAAGAGACCCAGTACTTC. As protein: CASIAGRLGQETQYF.

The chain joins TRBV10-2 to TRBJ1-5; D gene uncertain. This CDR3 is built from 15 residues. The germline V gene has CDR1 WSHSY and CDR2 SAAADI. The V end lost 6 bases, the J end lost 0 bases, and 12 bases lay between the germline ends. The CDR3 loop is CASSDYSDSNQPQHF. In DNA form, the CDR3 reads TGCGCCAGCAGCGATTACAGCGATAGCAATCAGCCCCAGCATTTT.

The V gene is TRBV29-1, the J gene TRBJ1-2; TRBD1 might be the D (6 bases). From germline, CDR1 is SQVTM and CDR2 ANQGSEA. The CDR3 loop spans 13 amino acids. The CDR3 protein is CRRGRNTNYGYTF. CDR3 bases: TGCAGGCGGGGGCGAAATACTAACTATGGCTACACCTTC.

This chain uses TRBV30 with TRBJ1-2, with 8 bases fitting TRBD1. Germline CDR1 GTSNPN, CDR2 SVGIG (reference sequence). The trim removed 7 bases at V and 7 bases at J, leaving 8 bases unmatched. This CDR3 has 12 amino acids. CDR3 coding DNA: TGTGCCTCCTTTCAGGGGGCCGGTGGCTACACCTTC. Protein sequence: CASFQGAGGYTF.

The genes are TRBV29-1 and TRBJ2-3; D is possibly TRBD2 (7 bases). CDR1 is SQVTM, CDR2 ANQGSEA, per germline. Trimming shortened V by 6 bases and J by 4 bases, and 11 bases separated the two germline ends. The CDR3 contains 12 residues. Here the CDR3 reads CSVGGASDTQYF. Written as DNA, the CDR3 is TGCAGCGTGGGGGGGGCTTCAGATACGCAGTATTTT.

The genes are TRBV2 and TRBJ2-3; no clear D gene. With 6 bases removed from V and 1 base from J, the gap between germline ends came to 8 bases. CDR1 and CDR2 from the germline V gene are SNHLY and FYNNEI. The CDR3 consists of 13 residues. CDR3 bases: TGTGCCAGCAGAGGATGGGGCACAGATACGCAGTATTTT. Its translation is CASRGWGTDTQYF.

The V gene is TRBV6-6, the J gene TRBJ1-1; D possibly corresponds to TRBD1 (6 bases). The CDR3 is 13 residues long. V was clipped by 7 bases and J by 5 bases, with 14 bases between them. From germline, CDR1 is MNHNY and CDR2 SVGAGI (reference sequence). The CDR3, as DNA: TGTGCCAGCATCCCCTCAGGGGAAACTGAAGCTTTCTTT. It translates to CASIPSGETEAFF.

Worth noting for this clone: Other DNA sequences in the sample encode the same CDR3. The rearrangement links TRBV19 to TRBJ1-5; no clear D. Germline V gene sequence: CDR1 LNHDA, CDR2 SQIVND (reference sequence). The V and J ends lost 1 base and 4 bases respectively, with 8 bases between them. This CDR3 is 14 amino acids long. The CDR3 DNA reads TGTGCCAGTAGTATAGGAACAGTTAATCAGCCCCAGCATTTT. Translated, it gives CASSIGTVNQPQHF.

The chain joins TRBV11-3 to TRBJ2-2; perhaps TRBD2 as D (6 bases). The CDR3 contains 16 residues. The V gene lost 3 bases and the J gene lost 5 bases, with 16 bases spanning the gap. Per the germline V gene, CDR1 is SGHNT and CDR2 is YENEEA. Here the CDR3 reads CASSLPAGWETGELFF. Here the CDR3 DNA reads TGTGCCAGCAGCTTGCCTGCGGGGTGGGAAACCGGGGAGCTGTTTTTT.

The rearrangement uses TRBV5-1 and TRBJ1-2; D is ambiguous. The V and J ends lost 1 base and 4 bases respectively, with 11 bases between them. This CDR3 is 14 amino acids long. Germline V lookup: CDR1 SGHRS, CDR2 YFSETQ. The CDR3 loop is CASSLNPGSYGYTF. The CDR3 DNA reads TGCGCCAGCAGCTTGAATCCCGGGAGCTATGGCTACACCTTC.

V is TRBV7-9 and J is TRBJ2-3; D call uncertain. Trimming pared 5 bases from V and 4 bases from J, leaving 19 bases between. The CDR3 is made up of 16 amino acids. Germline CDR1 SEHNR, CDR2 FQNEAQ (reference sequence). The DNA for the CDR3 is TGTGCCAGCAGCACTTCCCTAGGAACAGTCGCAGATACGCAGTATTTT. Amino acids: CASSTSLGTVADTQYF. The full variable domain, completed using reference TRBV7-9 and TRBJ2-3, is DTGVSQNPRHKITKRGQNVTFRCDPISEHNRLYWYRQTLGQGPEFLTYFQNEAQLEKSRLLSDRFSAERPKGSFSTLEIQRTEQGDSAMYLCASSTSLGTVADTQYFGPGTRLTVL.

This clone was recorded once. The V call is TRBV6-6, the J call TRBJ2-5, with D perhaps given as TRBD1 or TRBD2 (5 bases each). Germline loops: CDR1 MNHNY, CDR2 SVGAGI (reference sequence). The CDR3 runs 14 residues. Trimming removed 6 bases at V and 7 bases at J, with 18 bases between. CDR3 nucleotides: TGTGCCAGCAGCCAATGGGGGAGCGTAATGACCCAGTACTTC. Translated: CASSQWGSVMTQYF.

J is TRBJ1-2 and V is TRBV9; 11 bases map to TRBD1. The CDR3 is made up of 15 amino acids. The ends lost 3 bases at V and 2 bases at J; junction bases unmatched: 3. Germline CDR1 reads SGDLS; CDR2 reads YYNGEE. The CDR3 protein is CASSARDRGNYGYTF. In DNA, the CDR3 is TGTGCCAGCAGCGCACGGGACAGGGGGAACTATGGCTACACCTTC.

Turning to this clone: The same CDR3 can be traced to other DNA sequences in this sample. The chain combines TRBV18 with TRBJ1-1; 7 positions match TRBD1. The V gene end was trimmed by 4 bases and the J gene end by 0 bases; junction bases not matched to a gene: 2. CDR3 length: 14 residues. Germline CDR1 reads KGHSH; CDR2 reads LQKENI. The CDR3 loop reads CASSQGALNTEAFF. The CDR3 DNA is TGTGCCAGCTCACAGGGGGCCCTGAACACTGAAGCTTTCTTT.

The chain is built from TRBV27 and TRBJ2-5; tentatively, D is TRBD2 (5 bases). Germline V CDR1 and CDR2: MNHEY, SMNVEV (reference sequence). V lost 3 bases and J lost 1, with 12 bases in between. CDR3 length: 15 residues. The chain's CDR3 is CASSLGRGFQETQYF. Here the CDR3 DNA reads TGTGCCAGCAGTTTGGGAAGAGGGTTCCAAGAGACCCAGTACTTC.